Presented here are 6 T cell receptor beta chains from one specimen sequenced in a study of control samples from healthy donors and cancer patients. Using immunoSEQ multiplex PCR, the repertoire was profiled, and TCRdb retains in-frame clones only, with some absent. The sample lists 15,000 to 20,000 clones; roughly nine tenths were seen once. The sequencing input was PBMCs. These receptors originate from a man between 60 and 70 years old with head and neck cancer.

The chain combines TRBV7-3 with TRBJ2-5; D gene ambiguous. Trimming took 3 bases from V and 1 from J, leaving 12 bases between them. Per germline, CDR1 SGHTA and CDR2 FQGTGA. The CDR3 sequence is 15 residues long. The CDR3 here is CASSFLGGPQETQYF. CDR3 in DNA: TGTGCCAGCAGCTTTTTAGGCGGACCCCAAGAGACCCAGTACTTC.

V usage is TRBV3-1 (or the pseudogene TRBV3-2) and J usage is TRBJ2-7; TRBD2 is a possible D gene (7 bases). V was pared by 4 bases and J by 2 bases, with 18 bases between. Germline V lookup: CDR1 LGHDT, CDR2 YNNKEL (reference sequence). The CDR3 is 16 amino acids. The CDR3 DNA reads as TGTGCCAGCAGCCTCACTGAGGGGGGGTCAGCCTACGAGCAGTACTTC. Translating it yields CASSLTEGGSAYEQYF.

This clone was recorded only once. The genes are TRBV6-5 and TRBJ2-3; unclear D gene. The CDR3 totals 14 residues. V was pared by 7 bases and J by 2 bases, with 13 bases between. Germline-derived CDR1 and CDR2 are MNHEY and SVGAGI. CDR3 residues: CASIMELYTDTQYF. The CDR3 nucleotides read TGTGCCAGCATTATGGAACTATACACAGATACGCAGTATTTT.

This clone was seen only a few times. The chain is built from TRBV24-1 and TRBJ2-1; 10 bases line up with TRBD2. This CDR3 contains 15 residues. CDR1 is KGHDR, CDR2 SFDVKD, per germline. V trimming: 4 bases; J trimming: 7 bases; junction bases outside the gene matches: 6. The CDR3 sequence is CATSEASGGLNEQFF. In nucleotides, the CDR3 is TGTGCCACCAGTGAGGCTAGCGGGGGATTAAATGAGCAGTTCTTC.

The CDR3 is CASSLGGYNEQFF. In nucleotides, the CDR3 is TGCGCCAGCAGCTTGGGGGGGTACAATGAGCAGTTCTTC. The V and J genes are TRBV5-1 and TRBJ2-1, with D perhaps being TRBD1 or TRBD2 (5 bases each). Germline V gives CDR1 SGHRS, CDR2 YFSETQ. The CDR3 spans 13 residues. With 0 bases removed from V and 4 bases from J, the gap between germline ends came to 5 bases. The variable domain in full, with the rest retrieved from reference TRBV5-1 and TRBJ2-1, is KAGVTQTPRYLIKTRGQQVTLSCSPISGHRSVSWYQQTPGQGLQFLFEYFSETQRNKGNFPGRFSGRQFSNSRSEMNVSTLELGDSALYLCASSLGGYNEQFFGPGTRLTVL.

The chain is built from TRBV5-1 and TRBJ1-4; no firm D call. The CDR3 is made up of 12 amino acids. Germline V gene lookup returns CDR1 SGHRS and CDR2 YFSETQ. Trimming left V 2 bases short and J 8 bases short, with 7 bases between. DNA for the CDR3: TGCGCCAGCAGCTTAACGGGGGAAAAACTGTTTTTT. This gives the protein CASSLTGEKLFF.